A selection of T cell receptor beta chains follows, all from one sample in a study of T cell responses to AZD1222 COVID-19 vaccine. Method: immunoSEQ multiplex PCR; TCRdb's copy keeps in-frame clones and lacks some. Of about 150,000 clones in the sample, less than 95% are singletons; the top ten hold less than 2%. The sequenced sample was peripheral blood, obtained on day 0 of AZD1222 vaccination. These TCRs come from an adult in good health. Each CDR3 is given with its conserved first and last residue. Each record gives: D gene, clone size, V gene, J gene, CDR3 protein, CDR3 DNA. A D gene is named only where the DNA matches it firmly. Some rows have no size entry. The others give once, few or many, or a class for an expanded clone.

TRBD1	.	TRBV7-7	TRBJ2-7	CASSPHLPGQGYEQYF	TGTGCCAGCAGCCCCCACCTTCCGGGACAGGGGTACGAGCAGTACTTC
TRBD1	.	TRBV24-1	TRBJ2-2	CATRAGQGETGELFF	TGTGCCACCAGAGCGGGACAGGGTGAAACCGGGGAGCTGTTTTTT
.	.	TRBV18	TRBJ2-5	CASSPRTETQYF	TGTGCCAGCTCACCGCGTACTGAGACCCAGTACTTC
.	.	TRBV3-1/TRBV3-2	TRBJ2-1	CASSHDPDRYNEQFF	TGTGCCAGCAGCCATGATCCCGACAGGTACAATGAGCAGTTCTTC
.	.	TRBV28	TRBJ1-5	CASRARDYRWGQPQHF	TGTGCCAGCAGGGCCCGGGATTACAGGTGGGGTCAGCCCCAGCATTTT
TRBD2	.	TRBV7-8	TRBJ2-3	CASSYLAGVNTDTQYF	TGTGCCAGCAGCTACCTAGCGGGAGTTAACACAGATACGCAGTATTTT
TRBD2	few	TRBV4-1	TRBJ2-7	CASSQGVAGAPYEQYF	TGCGCCAGCAGCCAAGGAGTAGCGGGAGCGCCCTACGAGCAGTACTTC
.	.	TRBV23-1	TRBJ2-7	CATDHRDTEQYF	TGCGCCACCGACCACCGGGACACCGAGCAGTACTTC
.	.	TRBV7-2	TRBJ2-1	CASSASRQLLPNEQFF	TGTGCCAGCAGCGCATCGCGGCAGTTGCTCCCCAATGAGCAGTTCTTC
.	.	TRBV5-5	TRBJ2-1	CASSLDVGSSYNEQFF	TGTGCCAGCAGCTTGGATGTCGGGAGTTCCTACAATGAGCAGTTCTTC
.	.	TRBV2	TRBJ1-2	CASTRWGENYGYTF	TGTGCCAGCACAAGGTGGGGGGAGAACTATGGCTACACCTTC
TRBD1	.	TRBV2	TRBJ2-1	CASSEALRDRGSSYNEQFF	TGTGCCAGCAGTGAAGCGCTTCGGGACAGGGGAAGCTCCTACAATGAGCAATTCTTC
TRBD1	.	TRBV5-1	TRBJ1-2	CASSKVMTGADSLHGYTF	TGCGCCAGCAGCAAAGTGATGACAGGGGCGGATAGTTTGCACGGCTACACCTTC
TRBD1	.	TRBV10-3	TRBJ1-2	CATEPGQGLQRDGYTF	TGTGCCACCGAACCGGGACAGGGGTTACAACGGGATGGCTACACCTTC
.	.	TRBV28	TRBJ2-1	CASSLPLRSYNEQFF	TGTGCCAGCAGTTTACCTCTCCGGAGCTACAATGAGCAGTTCTTC
TRBD2	.	TRBV19	TRBJ2-2	CASSHGTSGSTTGELFF	TGTGCCAGTAGTCACGGGACTAGCGGGAGTACTACCGGGGAGCTGTTTTTT
.	.	TRBV18	TRBJ2-3	CASSPRGADTQYF	TGTGCCAGCTCACCACGCGGGGCAGATACGCAGTATTTT
TRBD2	.	TRBV4-1	TRBJ2-1	CASSHTLAGARNEQFF	TGCGCCAGCAGCCACACACTAGCGGGAGCCCGCAATGAGCAGTTCTTC
.	.	TRBV6-2/TRBV6-3	TRBJ2-1	CASSYRGQAYNEQFF	TGTGCCAGCAGTTACCGAGGGCAGGCATACAATGAGCAGTTCTTC
.	.	TRBV28	TRBJ2-5	CASSSQGFRETQYF	TGTGCCAGCAGTTCTCAGGGATTCAGGGAGACCCAGTACTTC
TRBD2	.	TRBV6-4	TRBJ2-3	CASSLAGDRADTQYF	TGTGCCAGCAGTCTAGCGGGAGATCGGGCAGATACGCAGTATTTT
TRBD2	once	TRBV14	TRBJ2-5	CASSSNPTSGRETQYF	TGTGCCAGCAGCAGCAACCCCACTAGCGGGAGGGAGACCCAGTACTTC
.	.	TRBV6-5	TRBJ1-3	CASKGGISGNTIYF	TGTGCCAGCAAGGGGGGGATTTCTGGAAACACCATATATTTT
.	.	TRBV4-3	TRBJ2-7	CASSQGHAGRPYEQYF	TGCGCCAGCAGCCAAGGGCACGCGGGCAGACCCTACGAGCAGTACTTC
.	.	TRBV9	TRBJ1-1	CASSIYSSMNTEAFF	TGTGCCAGCAGCATATACAGCTCCATGAACACTGAAGCTTTCTTT
TRBD1	.	TRBV6-5	TRBJ1-1	CASTQGDTHTEAFF	TGTGCCAGCACGCAGGGGGACACCCACACTGAAGCTTTCTTT
.	.	TRBV5-1	TRBJ1-3	CASSLDPLSVGNTIYF	TGCGCCAGCAGCTTGGATCCCCTTTCAGTCGGAAACACCATATATTTT
.	few	TRBV5-4	TRBJ1-4	CASSLGGTEEKLFF	TGTGCCAGCAGCTTGGGGGGGACCGAAGAAAAACTGTTTTTT
.	.	TRBV5-6	TRBJ1-1	CASSLSRGDTEAFF	TGTGCCAGCAGCTTGTCACGGGGGGACACTGAAGCTTTCTTT
.	.	TRBV4-1	TRBJ2-2	CASSQDGTGELFF	TGCGCCAGCAGCCAAGATGGCACCGGGGAGCTGTTTTTT
.	.	TRBV15	TRBJ1-2	CATSRENNYGYTF	TGTGCCACCAGCAGGGAGAATAACTATGGCTACACCTTC
.	.	TRBV29-1	TRBJ2-7	CSVAPGGLGGQYF	TGCAGCGTGGCTCCGGGGGGCCTCGGCGGGCAGTACTTC
.	.	TRBV6-5	TRBJ1-2	CASQRTGNYGYTF	TGTGCCAGCCAGAGGACGGGTAACTATGGCTACACCTTC
TRBD2	.	TRBV3-1/TRBV3-2	TRBJ2-7	CASSHGLAGAREQYF	TGTGCCAGCAGCCATGGACTAGCGGGAGCACGAGAGCAGTACTTC
.	.	TRBV30	TRBJ1-5	CAWSTGLGNQPQHF	TGTGCCTGGAGTACAGGGTTGGGCAATCAGCCCCAGCATTTT
.	.	TRBV3-1/TRBV3-2	TRBJ1-6	CASSQTTGLGNSPLHF	TGTGCCAGCAGCCAAACAACGGGATTGGGTAATTCACCCCTCCACTTT
.	few	TRBV7-2	TRBJ1-2	CASSLEEPDNYGYTF	TGTGCCAGCAGCTTAGAAGAACCGGATAACTATGGCTACACCTTC
.	.	TRBV12-5	TRBJ1-5	CASAEGDQPQHF	TGTGCTAGCGCCGAAGGGGATCAGCCCCAGCATTTT
.	.	TRBV28	TRBJ2-6	CASKTDWTERKSGANVLTF	TGTGCCAGCAAGACCGATTGGACAGAAAGGAAATCTGGGGCCAACGTCCTGACTTTC
.	.	TRBV7-2	TRBJ2-1	CASSLDSIGYNEQFF	TGTGCCAGCAGCTTAGATAGCATAGGGTACAATGAGCAGTTCTTC
.	.	TRBV29-1	TRBJ1-1	CSVAGGSTEAFF	TGCAGCGTTGCGGGTGGTAGCACTGAAGCTTTCTTT
.	.	TRBV4-3	TRBJ2-7	CASSLLGREGDEQYF	TGCGCCAGCAGTCTTCTAGGCAGGGAGGGGGACGAGCAGTACTTC
.	.	TRBV15	TRBJ2-7	CATSVEGSGTSYEQYF	TGTGCCACCAGCGTCGAAGGAAGCGGAACCTCCTACGAGCAGTACTTC
TRBD2	.	TRBV7-2	TRBJ2-7	CASSLTPSGGTYEQYF	TGTGCCAGCAGCCTAACGCCTAGCGGGGGAACCTACGAGCAGTACTTC
.	.	TRBV12-3/TRBV12-4	TRBJ1-1	CASRSTNTEAFF	TGTGCCAGCAGGAGCACGAACACTGAAGCTTTCTTT
.	.	TRBV11-2	TRBJ1-1	CASSLVLAGTTEAFF	TGTGCCAGCAGCTTAGTACTTGCGGGGACCACTGAAGCTTTCTTT
.	.	TRBV5-4	TRBJ1-3	CASSTGMSSGNTIYF	TGTGCCAGCAGCACAGGGATGAGCTCTGGAAACACCATATATTTT
TRBD1	.	TRBV10-1	TRBJ1-2	CASSESGTGVSRGYGYTF	TGCGCCAGCAGTGAGTCAGGGACAGGGGTTAGTAGGGGATATGGCTACACCTTC
.	.	TRBV28	TRBJ2-5	CASSLSAGGLAETQYF	TGTGCCAGCAGTTTATCGGCGGGTGGGCTCGCGGAGACCCAGTACTTC
TRBD2	.	TRBV5-4	TRBJ2-3	CASANQLAETDTQYF	TGTGCCAGCGCCAATCAACTAGCGGAGACAGATACGCAGTATTTT
.	.	TRBV29-1	TRBJ2-5	CSATGFLTQETQYF	TGCAGCGCGACGGGATTTTTAACTCAAGAGACCCAGTACTTC
TRBD2	.	TRBV29-1	TRBJ2-5	CSVLTSGSQTQYF	TGCAGCGTTTTGACTAGCGGGAGTCAGACCCAGTACTTC
.	medium-sized	TRBV25-1	TRBJ2-7	CASSESRAITPYEQYF	TGTGCCAGCAGTGAGAGCAGGGCAATTACCCCCTACGAGCAGTACTTC
.	.	TRBV4-3	TRBJ1-6	CASSQHPGTLHF	TGCGCCAGCAGCCAACATCCCGGCACCCTCCACTTT
TRBD2	.	TRBV24-1	TRBJ2-1	CATSVTSGRVGEQFF	TGTGCCACCAGTGTCACTAGCGGGAGGGTGGGTGAGCAGTTCTTC
TRBD2	.	TRBV14	TRBJ2-7	CASSQDFTSGSSYEQYF	TGTGCCAGCAGCCAAGATTTTACCAGCGGGAGCTCTTACGAGCAGTACTTC
.	.	TRBV11-1	TRBJ2-3	CASRGGNTQYF	TGTGCCAGCCGCGGAGGCAATACGCAGTATTTT
TRBD2	.	TRBV15	TRBJ2-3	CATSRGTSARTDTQYF	TGTGCCACCAGCAGAGGGACTAGCGCACGCACAGATACGCAGTATTTT
.	.	TRBV6-5	TRBJ1-1	CASSYHARSLRAEAFF	TGTGCCAGCAGTTACCACGCTCGGTCTTTAAGGGCTGAAGCTTTCTTT